The T cell receptor (beta chain) described here comes from a study of vaccination and CD4 T cells after COVID-19. Treatment specified: approximately nine-day PBMC culture with coronavirus spike peptide pools or control peptides (ViraFEST assay). In regard to this clonotype: Its antigen remains unidentified.

Germline V gene lookup returns CDR1 SGHTA and CDR2 FQGTGA. V shed 2 bases, J shed 3 bases, and the junction held 5 bases outside the gene matches. The CDR3 is made up of 16 amino acids. CD4+ T cells that had been cultured provided DNA sequenced with the Oncomine TCR Beta short-read assay. TCRdb reanalysed the PCR reads using MiXCR and keeps one entry per CDR3 protein. The sample lists under 30,000 distinct CDR3 sequences; around two fifths were seen once. The material sequenced was CD4+ T cells from blood, cultured in vitro, taken before SARS-CoV-2 vaccination. The V gene is TRBV7-3, the J gene TRBJ2-2, with 8 bases matching TRBD2. The sequence was collected from a human donor who received a COVID-19 vaccine. The CDR3 spells CASSLRAGVDTGELFF. In nucleotides, the CDR3 is TGTGCCAGCAGCTTACGAGCGGGGGTGGACACCGGGGAGCTGTTTTTT. The entire variable domain, with the rest obtained from reference TRBV7-3 and TRBJ2-2, is as follows: GAGVSQTPSNKVTEKGKYVELRCDPISGHTALYWYRQSLGQGPEFLIYFQGTGAADDSGLPNDRFFAVRPEGSVSTLKIQRTERGDSAVYLCASSLRAGVDTGELFFGEGSRLTVL.